Shown below are 25 T cell receptor beta chains from a single sample sequenced in a study of cytomegalovirus exposure and HLA in healthy donors (dated by TCRdb to 2016 to 2017). The library was made by the immunoSEQ multiplex PCR assay. The multiplex PCR relied on a mix of 60 forward primers for TCR Vbeta segments and 13 reverse primers for TCR Jbeta segments. Imported from immuneACCESS, the table was reduced by TCRdb to in-frame sequences with V and J called. These copies leave out some clones; in studies compared against another copy, an unresolved V gene accounts for under half, and the cause of the remainder is not known. Within this sample are 95,000 to 150,000 clones, with more than 60% of them counted one time only. The ten most abundant clones make up about 4% of the sample. The sample consisted of PBMCs. All receptors come from a woman aged 40 to 49 in good health and CMV-seronegative.

The chain combines TRBV7-8 with TRBJ2-7; 7 bases are a match to TRBD2. J lost 2 bases, V lost 1 base, and 8 bases had no gene match. Germline V lookup: CDR1 SGHVS, CDR2 FQNEAQ. The CDR3 runs 16 residues. The CDR3 reads CASSLGSSGGAYEQYF. The CDR3 region has the DNA TGTGCCAGCAGCTTAGGGTCTAGCGGTGGCGCCTACGAGCAGTACTTC.

The rearrangement uses TRBV30 and TRBJ2-1, with D tentatively TRBD2 (5 bases). CDR3 length: 14 amino acids. Germline-derived CDR1 and CDR2 are GTSNPN and SVGIG (reference sequence). The V gene lost 3 bases and the J gene lost 2 bases, with 11 bases spanning the gap. In DNA, the CDR3 is TGTGCCTGGAGCCCAGGACTCCCCTACAATGAGCAGTTCTTC. Encoded protein: CAWSPGLPYNEQFF. The full variable domain, completed using reference TRBV30 and TRBJ2-1, is SQTIHQWPATLVQPVGSPLSLECTVEGTSNPNLYWYRQAAGRGLQLLFYSVGIGQISSEVPQNLSASRPQDRQFILSSKKLLLSDSGFYLCAWSPGLPYNEQFFGPGTRLTVL.

The rearrangement joins TRBV4-3 to TRBJ2-2; tentatively, D is TRBD1 (5 bases). CDR1 is LGHNA, CDR2 YSLEER, per germline. This CDR3 comprises 12 residues. Trimming left V 6 bases short and J 6 bases short, with 8 bases between. The CDR3 spells CASRGDPGELFF. CDR3 nucleotide sequence: TGCGCCAGCAGAGGGGATCCCGGGGAGCTGTTTTTT.

The chain couples TRBV7-3 to TRBJ2-1; D perhaps matches TRBD2 (5 bases). The CDR3 contains 12 residues. Trimming left V 2 bases short and J 10 bases short, with 9 bases between. Germline CDR1 and CDR2: SGHTA and FQGTGA. The CDR3 nucleotides read TGTGCCAGCAGCTTACTAGCCGGGGAGCAGTTCTTC. Translated, it gives CASSLLAGEQFF.

This clone has only one observation. CDR3: CASSRGRGPGNTIYF. The CDR3 DNA follows: TGTGCCAGCAGCCGCGGGAGGGGGCCTGGAAACACCATATATTTT. This chain connects TRBV7-7 to TRBJ1-3, with 7 bases fitting TRBD1. J gave up 2 bases and V 5 bases, and 6 bases lay outside the gene matches. Germline V gene data show CDR1 as SSHAT and CDR2 as FNYEAQ (reference sequence). The CDR3 spans 15 residues.

This clone was counted a few times. The rearrangement joins TRBV7-2 to TRBJ2-1, with 14 bases fitting TRBD2. There are 17 residues in the CDR3. Germline CDR1 and CDR2: SGHTA and FQGNSA. V shed 1 base, J shed 7 bases, and the junction held 6 bases outside the gene matches. This CDR3 reads CASSLEGLAGAWNEQFF. The CDR3 DNA sequence: TGTGCCAGCAGCTTAGAGGGACTAGCGGGGGCTTGGAATGAGCAGTTCTTC.

The chain recombines TRBV6-6 with TRBJ2-7; D remains unclear. Germline CDR1 MNHNY, CDR2 SVGAGI (reference sequence). The ends were cut back, 0 bases at V and 2 bases at J, with 11 bases in the middle. CDR3 size: 15 residues. The CDR3 sequence: CASSYSAQSPYEQYF. Here the CDR3 DNA reads TGTGCCAGCAGTTACTCCGCACAGTCCCCCTACGAGCAGTACTTC.

V and J are TRBV7-6 and TRBJ2-1; 14 bases agree with TRBD2. Germline V gives CDR1 SGHVS, CDR2 FNYEAQ. Trimming at V came to 1 base and at J to 8 bases, leaving 10 bases not matched to a gene. The CDR3 extends over 18 amino acids. The DNA of the CDR3 is TGTGCCAGCAGCTTAGTGCCGACTAGCGGGGGGGCCATGGATGAGCAGTTCTTC. Translating it yields CASSLVPTSGGAMDEQFF.

V usage is TRBV5-5 and J usage is TRBJ2-7, with 9 bases that match TRBD1. The CDR3 sequence is 15 residues long. Trimming at V came to 2 bases and at J to 3 bases, leaving 6 bases not matched to a gene. Per germline, CDR1 SGHKS and CDR2 YYEKEE (reference sequence). The CDR3 region is CASSLTGTGSYEQYF. CDR3 DNA sequence: TGTGCCAGCAGCTTAACCGGGACAGGGAGCTACGAGCAGTACTTC. Looking up the rest from reference TRBV5-5 and TRBJ2-7 gives the full variable domain: DAGVTQSPTHLIKTRGQQVTLRCSPISGHKSVSWYQQVLGQGPQFIFQYYEKEERGRGNFPDRFSARQFPNYSSELNVNALLLGDSALYLCASSLTGTGSYEQYFGPGTRLTVT.

The genes are TRBV10-3 and TRBJ2-7, with D possibly matching TRBD2 (5 bases). The CDR3 has 15 amino acids. Trimming pared 3 bases from V and 2 bases from J, leaving 14 bases between. The V gene's germline CDR1 is ENHRY and CDR2 SYGVKD. The CDR3 sequence is CAISDKGVGTYEQYF. In nucleotides, the CDR3 is TGTGCCATCAGTGATAAGGGAGTGGGGACCTACGAGCAGTACTTC.

The genes are TRBV7-8 and TRBJ2-3, with 9 positions matching TRBD1. This CDR3 has 15 amino acids. V shed 5 bases, J shed 3 bases, and the junction held 6 bases outside the gene matches. Germline lookup yields CDR1 SGHVS and CDR2 FQNEAQ. This chain's CDR3 is CASSLGTGLTDTQYF. The CDR3 region has the DNA TGTGCCAGCAGCCTAGGGACAGGGTTAACAGATACGCAGTATTTT.

This rearrangement joins TRBV6-6 to TRBJ1-5, with D unclear. The CDR3 has 16 amino acids. Germline CDR1 is MNHNY and CDR2 is SVGAGI (reference sequence). V lost 7 bases and J 5 bases, leaving 21 bases between the germline ends. The CDR3 reads CASNSPAGSLDQPQHF. CDR3 in DNA: TGTGCCAGCAACTCCCCCGCGGGCAGCCTGGATCAGCCCCAGCATTTT.

V usage is TRBV2 and J usage is TRBJ2-7, with D unclear. The CDR3 totals 14 residues. Trimming cost V 6 bases and J 0 bases, with 12 bases left between them. Germline lookup yields CDR1 SNHLY and CDR2 FYNNEI. CDR3 DNA: TGTGCCAGCAGCCTCCGGGTGAGCTCCTACGAGCAGTACTTC. Residues: CASSLRVSSYEQYF.

This clone was observed a few times. The chain combines TRBV28 with TRBJ1-2, with D possibly being TRBD1 (5 bases). Germline-derived CDR1 and CDR2 are MDHEN and SYDVKM. V dropped 7 bases and J dropped 3 bases, with 15 bases sitting between them. This CDR3 contains 14 residues. The CDR3 is CASTWGGLDYGYTF. DNA of the CDR3: TGTGCCAGCACCTGGGGGGGTTTGGACTATGGCTACACCTTC.

This sequence joins TRBV9 and TRBJ1-2; maybe TRBD1 (5 bases). V dropped 4 bases and J dropped 8 bases, with 18 bases sitting between them. The CDR3 is 14 amino acids. Germline V gene data show CDR1 as SGDLS and CDR2 as YYNGEE. For the CDR3, the DNA is TGTGCCAGCAGCCCCGGTGGGGGGTTGAGAGGCTACACCTTC. Translated: CASSPGGGLRGYTF.

The V and J genes are TRBV7-3 and TRBJ2-1; 10 nucleotides match TRBD2. The junction had 9 bases not matched to a gene; V was cut back by 5 bases and J by 8 bases. Germline V gene sequence: CDR1 SGHTA, CDR2 FQGTGA. This CDR3 spans 15 amino acids. CDR3 sequence: CASSVASGSGDEQFF. CDR3 sequence (DNA): TGTGCCAGCAGCGTTGCTAGCGGGAGTGGTGATGAGCAGTTCTTC.

J is TRBJ2-2 and V is TRBV6-4, with TRBD2 identical over 8 bases. The germline V gene encodes CDR1 MRHNA and CDR2 SNTAGT. This CDR3 comprises 17 residues. V lost 9 bases to trimming and J lost 2 bases; unmatched junction nucleotides: 14. CDR3 amino acids: CARVSEPGLDNTGELFF. The CDR3 region has the DNA TGTGCCAGGGTAAGTGAGCCGGGACTAGATAACACCGGGGAGCTGTTTTTT.

The chain employs TRBV6-6 and TRBJ1-5, with D possibly TRBD1 on 6 matching bases. The CDR3 consists of 15 residues. V was pared by 7 bases and J by 0 bases, with 13 bases between. Germline V lookup: CDR1 MNHNY, CDR2 SVGAGI (reference sequence). Here the CDR3 reads CASIKGTYSNQPQHF. The CDR3, as DNA: TGTGCCAGCATCAAGGGGACATATAGCAATCAGCCCCAGCATTTT.

The J gene is TRBJ2-5, the V gene TRBV9; D is perhaps TRBD2 (5 bases). TRBJ2-7 matches the DNA end more closely, so the J call is doubtful. The CDR3 contains 15 residues. Germline CDR1 reads SGDLS; CDR2 reads YYNGEE. CDR3 sequence (DNA): TGTGCCAGCAGTAGACGAGCGGACTTAACCTACGAGCAGTACTTC. Its translation: CASSRRADLTYEQYF.

This clone was counted only a few times. The rearrangement joins TRBV7-2 to TRBJ2-1; possibly TRBD1 for D (6 bases). Trimming took 1 base from V and 10 from J, leaving 11 bases between them. The CDR3 contains 13 residues. CDR1 SGHTA and CDR2 FQGNSA come from the germline V gene. In DNA, the CDR3 is TGTGCCAGCAGCTTAGTAGCAGGGGTGGAGCAGTTCTTC. This encodes CASSLVAGVEQFF.

Note on this clone: The identical CDR3 is also encoded by other nucleotide sequences in the sample. The chain joins TRBV30 to TRBJ2-5, with D hard to call. In germline, CDR1 is GTSNPN, CDR2 SVGIG (reference sequence). Trimming shortened V by 2 bases and J by 5 bases, and 6 bases separated the two germline ends. The length of the CDR3 is 11 residues. The CDR3 spells CAWSPRETQYF. CDR3 nucleotides: TGTGCCTGGAGTCCTCGTGAGACCCAGTACTTC.

This sequence joins TRBV28 and TRBJ2-6; possibly TRBD1 for D (6 bases). CDR3 length: 15 amino acids. V lost 2 bases and J 4 bases, leaving 9 bases between the germline ends. Per the germline V gene, CDR1 is MDHEN and CDR2 is SYDVKM. The CDR3 sequence: CASSLRGTGANVLTF. The CDR3 coding sequence is TGTGCCAGCAGTTTAAGGGGGACCGGGGCCAACGTCCTGACTTTC.

This chain links TRBV7-2 with TRBJ2-5, with 11 bases fitting TRBD2. V shed 5 bases, J shed 1 base, and the junction held 9 bases outside the gene matches. Per germline, CDR1 SGHTA and CDR2 FQGNSA. CDR3 length: 17 amino acids. CDR3: CASSPRWGLAAQETQYF. The DNA of the CDR3 is TGTGCCAGCAGCCCTCGTTGGGGACTAGCGGCCCAAGAGACCCAGTACTTC.

About this clone itself: Mismatch with germline at one junction end may stem from a read error. V usage is TRBV2 and J usage is TRBJ2-7; D unresolved. There are 10 residues in the CDR3. Germline lookup yields CDR1 SNHLY and CDR2 FYNNEI. CDR3 DNA: TGTGCCAGCAGTGAAAACGACCAGGCCTTC. It specifies CASSENDQAF.

This chain uses TRBV28 with TRBJ2-5; 10 positions agree with TRBD2. Per germline, CDR1 MDHEN and CDR2 SYDVKM. The CDR3 is 16 residues long. V shed 2 bases and J 4 bases; nucleotides not matched to a gene: 7. The CDR3 coding sequence is TGTGCCAGCAGTTTAATTCGACTAGCGGGTGGAGAGACCCAGTACTTC. Translated, it gives CASSLIRLAGGETQYF.